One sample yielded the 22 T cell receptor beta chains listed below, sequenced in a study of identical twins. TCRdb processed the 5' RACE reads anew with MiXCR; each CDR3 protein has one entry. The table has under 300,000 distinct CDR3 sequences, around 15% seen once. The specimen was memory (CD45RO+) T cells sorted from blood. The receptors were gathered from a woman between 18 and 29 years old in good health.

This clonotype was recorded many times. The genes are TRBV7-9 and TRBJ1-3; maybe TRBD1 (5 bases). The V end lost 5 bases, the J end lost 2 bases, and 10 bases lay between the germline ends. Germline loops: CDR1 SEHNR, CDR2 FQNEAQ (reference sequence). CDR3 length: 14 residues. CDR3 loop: CASSTGTAGNTIYF. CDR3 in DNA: TGTGCCAGCAGCACCGGGACGGCTGGAAACACCATATATTTT.

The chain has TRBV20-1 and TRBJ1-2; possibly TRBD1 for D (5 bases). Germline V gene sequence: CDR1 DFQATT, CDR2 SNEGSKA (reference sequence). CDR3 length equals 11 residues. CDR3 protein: CSGGTVYGYTF. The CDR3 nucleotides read TGCAGCGGCGGGACCGTCTATGGCTACACCTTC.

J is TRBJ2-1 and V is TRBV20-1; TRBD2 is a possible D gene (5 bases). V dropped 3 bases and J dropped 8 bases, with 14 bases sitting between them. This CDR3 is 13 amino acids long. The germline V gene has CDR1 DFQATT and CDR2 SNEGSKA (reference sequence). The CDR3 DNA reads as TGCAGTGCTAGGGGTGGAGGTAGGGATGAGCAGTTCTTC. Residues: CSARGGGRDEQFF.

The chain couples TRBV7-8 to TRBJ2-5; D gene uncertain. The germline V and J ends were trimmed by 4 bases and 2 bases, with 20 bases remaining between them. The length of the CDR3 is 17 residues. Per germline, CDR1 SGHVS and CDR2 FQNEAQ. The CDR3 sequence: CASSSKSDEIGQETQYF. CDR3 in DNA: TGTGCCAGCAGCTCGAAGTCCGACGAGATTGGGCAAGAGACCCAGTACTTC.

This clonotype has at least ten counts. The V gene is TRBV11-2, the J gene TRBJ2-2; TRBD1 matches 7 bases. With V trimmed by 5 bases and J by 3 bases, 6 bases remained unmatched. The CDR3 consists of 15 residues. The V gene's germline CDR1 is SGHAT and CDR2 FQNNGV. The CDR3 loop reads CASSPGQDHTGELFF. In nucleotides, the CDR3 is TGTGCCAGCAGCCCCGGACAGGACCACACCGGGGAGCTGTTTTTT. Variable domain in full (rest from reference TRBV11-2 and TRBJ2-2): EAGVAQSPRYKIIEKRQSVAFWCNPISGHATLYWYQQILGQGPKLLIQFQNNGVVDDSQLPKDRFSAERLKGVDSTLKIQPAKLEDSAVYLCASSPGQDHTGELFFGEGSRLTVL.

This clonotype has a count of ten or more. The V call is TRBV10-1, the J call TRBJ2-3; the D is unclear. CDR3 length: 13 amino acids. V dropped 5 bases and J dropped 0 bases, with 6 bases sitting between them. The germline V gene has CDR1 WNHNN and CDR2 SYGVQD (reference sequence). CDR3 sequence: CASSKTSTDTQYF. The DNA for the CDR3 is TGCGCCAGCAGTAAAACTAGCACAGATACGCAGTATTTT.

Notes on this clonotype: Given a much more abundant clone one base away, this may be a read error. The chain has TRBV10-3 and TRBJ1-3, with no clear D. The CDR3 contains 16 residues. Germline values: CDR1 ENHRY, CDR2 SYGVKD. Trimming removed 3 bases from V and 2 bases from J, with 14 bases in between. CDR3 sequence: CAISDPGRSPGNTIYF. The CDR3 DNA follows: TGTGCCATCAGTGATCCGGGCAGGAGCCCTGGAAACACCATATATTTT.

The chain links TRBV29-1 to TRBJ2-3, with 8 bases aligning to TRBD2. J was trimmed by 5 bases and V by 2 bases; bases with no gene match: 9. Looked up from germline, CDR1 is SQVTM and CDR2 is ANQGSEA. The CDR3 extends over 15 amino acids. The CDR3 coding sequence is TGCAGCGTTGAACCCAGCGGGAGTTCGTTAGATACGCAGTATTTT. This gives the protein CSVEPSGSSLDTQYF.

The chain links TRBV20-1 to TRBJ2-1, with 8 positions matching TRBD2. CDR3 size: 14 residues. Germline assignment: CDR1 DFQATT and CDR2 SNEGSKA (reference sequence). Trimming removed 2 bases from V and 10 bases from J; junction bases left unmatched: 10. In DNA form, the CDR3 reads TGCAGTGCTAGAAAGCGACTAGCGAGTGGGGAGCAGTTCTTC. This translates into CSARKRLASGEQFF.

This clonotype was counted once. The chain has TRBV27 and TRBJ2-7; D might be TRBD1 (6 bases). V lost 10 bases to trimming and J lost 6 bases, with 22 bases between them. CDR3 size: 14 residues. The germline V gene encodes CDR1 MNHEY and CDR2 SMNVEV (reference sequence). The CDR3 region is CATRGGRQGGEQYF. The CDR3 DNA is TGTGCCACCCGAGGGGGTAGGCAGGGTGGCGAGCAGTACTTC.

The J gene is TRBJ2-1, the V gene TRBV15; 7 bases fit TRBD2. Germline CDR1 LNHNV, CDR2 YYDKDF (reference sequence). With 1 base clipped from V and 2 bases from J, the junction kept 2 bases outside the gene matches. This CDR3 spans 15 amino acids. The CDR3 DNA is TGTGCCACCAGCAGAGTCGGGAGGACCTACAATGAGCAGTTCTTC. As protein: CATSRVGRTYNEQFF.

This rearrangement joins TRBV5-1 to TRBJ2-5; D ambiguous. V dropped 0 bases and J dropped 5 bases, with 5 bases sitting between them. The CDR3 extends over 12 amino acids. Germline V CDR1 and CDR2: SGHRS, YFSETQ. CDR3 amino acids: CASSLDLETQYF. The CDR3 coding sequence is TGCGCCAGCAGCTTGGATTTGGAGACCCAGTACTTC.

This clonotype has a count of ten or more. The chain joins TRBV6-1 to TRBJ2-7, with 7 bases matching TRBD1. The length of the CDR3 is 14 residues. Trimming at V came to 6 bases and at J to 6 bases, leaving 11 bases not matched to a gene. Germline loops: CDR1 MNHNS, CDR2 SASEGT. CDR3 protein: CASRTGTASVEQYF. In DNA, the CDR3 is TGTGCCAGCAGGACAGGGACCGCCTCGGTCGAGCAGTACTTC.

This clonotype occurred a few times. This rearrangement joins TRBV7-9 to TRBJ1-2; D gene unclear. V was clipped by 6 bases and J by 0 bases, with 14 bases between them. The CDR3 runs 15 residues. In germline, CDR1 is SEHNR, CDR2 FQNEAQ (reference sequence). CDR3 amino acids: CASSQSRSANYGYTF. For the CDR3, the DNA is TGTGCCAGCAGTCAGTCGCGATCAGCTAACTATGGCTACACCTTC. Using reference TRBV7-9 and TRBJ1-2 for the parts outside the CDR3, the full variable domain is DTGVSQNPRHKITKRGQNVTFRCDPISEHNRLYWYRQTLGQGPEFLTYFQNEAQLEKSRLLSDRFSAERPKGSFSTLEIQRTEQGDSAMYLCASSQSRSANYGYTFGSGTRLTVV.

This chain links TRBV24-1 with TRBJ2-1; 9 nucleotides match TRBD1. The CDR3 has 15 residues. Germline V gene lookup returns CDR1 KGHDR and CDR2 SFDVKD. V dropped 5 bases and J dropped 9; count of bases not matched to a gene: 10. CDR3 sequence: CATSVVTGGTTEQFF. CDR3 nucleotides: TGTGCCACCAGTGTCGTGACAGGGGGGACAACTGAGCAGTTCTTC.

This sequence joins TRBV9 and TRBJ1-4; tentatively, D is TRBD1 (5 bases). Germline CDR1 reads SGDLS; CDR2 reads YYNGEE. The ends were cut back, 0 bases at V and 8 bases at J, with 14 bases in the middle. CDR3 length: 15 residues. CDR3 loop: CASSVEQGLREKLFF. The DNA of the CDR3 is TGTGCCAGCAGCGTAGAGCAGGGCCTCCGCGAAAAACTGTTTTTT.

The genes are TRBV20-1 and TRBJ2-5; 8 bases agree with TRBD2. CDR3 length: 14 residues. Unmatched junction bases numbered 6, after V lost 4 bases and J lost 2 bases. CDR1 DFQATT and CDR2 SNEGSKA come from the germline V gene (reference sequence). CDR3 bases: TGCAGTGCTACCCCGGCTAGCGGGCAAGAGACCCAGTACTTC. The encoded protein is CSATPASGQETQYF.

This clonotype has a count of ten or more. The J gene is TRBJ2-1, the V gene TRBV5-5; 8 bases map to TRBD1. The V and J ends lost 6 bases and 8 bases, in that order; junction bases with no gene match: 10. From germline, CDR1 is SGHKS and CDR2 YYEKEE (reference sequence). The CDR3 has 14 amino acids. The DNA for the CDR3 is TGTGCCAGCACACCCCACCCGACAGGGGATGAGCAGTTCTTC. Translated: CASTPHPTGDEQFF.

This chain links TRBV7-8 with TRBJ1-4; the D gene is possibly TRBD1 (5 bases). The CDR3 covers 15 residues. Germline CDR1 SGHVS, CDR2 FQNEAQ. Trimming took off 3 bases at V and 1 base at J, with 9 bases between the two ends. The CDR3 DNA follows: TGTGCCAGCAGCTTTGGGGGGTTAACTAATGAAAAACTGTTTTTT. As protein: CASSFGGLTNEKLFF.

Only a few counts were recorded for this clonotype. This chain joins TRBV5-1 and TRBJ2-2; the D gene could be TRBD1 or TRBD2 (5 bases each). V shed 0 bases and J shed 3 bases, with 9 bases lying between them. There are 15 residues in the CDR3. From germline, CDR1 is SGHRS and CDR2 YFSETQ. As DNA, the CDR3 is TGCGCCAGCAGCTTGGGGGACCGGGACACCGGGGAGCTGTTTTTT. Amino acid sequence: CASSLGDRDTGELFF.

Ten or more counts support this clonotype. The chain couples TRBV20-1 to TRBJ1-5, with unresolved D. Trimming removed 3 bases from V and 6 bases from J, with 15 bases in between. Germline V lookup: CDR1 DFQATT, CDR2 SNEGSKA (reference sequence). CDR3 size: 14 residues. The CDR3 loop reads CSARIGRYPQPQHF. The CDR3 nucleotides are TGCAGTGCTAGGATAGGGAGGTACCCTCAGCCCCAGCATTTT.

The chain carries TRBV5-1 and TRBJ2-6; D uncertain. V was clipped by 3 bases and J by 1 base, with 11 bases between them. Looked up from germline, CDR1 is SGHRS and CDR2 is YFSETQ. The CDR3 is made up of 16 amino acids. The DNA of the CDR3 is TGCGCCAGCAGCTCCCTCCCAAAGTCTGGGGCCAACGTCCTGACTTTC. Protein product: CASSSLPKSGANVLTF.